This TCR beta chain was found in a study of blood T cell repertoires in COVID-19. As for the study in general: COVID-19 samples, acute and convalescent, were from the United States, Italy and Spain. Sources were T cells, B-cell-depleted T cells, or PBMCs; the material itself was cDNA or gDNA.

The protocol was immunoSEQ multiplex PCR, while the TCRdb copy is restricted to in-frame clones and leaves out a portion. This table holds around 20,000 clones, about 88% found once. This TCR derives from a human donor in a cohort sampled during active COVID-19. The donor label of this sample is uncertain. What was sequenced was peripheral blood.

The CDR3 DNA is TGTGCCAGCAGTGAAAGGCAGGGGGCGCGACTCCCCTACGAGCAGTACTTC. Protein sequence: CASSERQGARLPYEQYF. This rearrangement joins TRBV2 to TRBJ2-7, with 8 positions matching TRBD1. The CDR3 spans 17 residues. From germline, CDR1 is SNHLY and CDR2 FYNNEI. V dropped 2 bases and J dropped 2; count of bases not matched to a gene: 11. The full variable domain, in which reference TRBV2 and TRBJ2-7 provide the parts outside the CDR3, is EPEVTQTPSHQVTQMGQEVILRCVPISNHLYFYWYRQILGQKVEFLVSFYNNEISEKSEIFDDQFSVERPDGSNFTLKIRSTKLEDSAMYFCASSERQGARLPYEQYFGPGTRLTVT.